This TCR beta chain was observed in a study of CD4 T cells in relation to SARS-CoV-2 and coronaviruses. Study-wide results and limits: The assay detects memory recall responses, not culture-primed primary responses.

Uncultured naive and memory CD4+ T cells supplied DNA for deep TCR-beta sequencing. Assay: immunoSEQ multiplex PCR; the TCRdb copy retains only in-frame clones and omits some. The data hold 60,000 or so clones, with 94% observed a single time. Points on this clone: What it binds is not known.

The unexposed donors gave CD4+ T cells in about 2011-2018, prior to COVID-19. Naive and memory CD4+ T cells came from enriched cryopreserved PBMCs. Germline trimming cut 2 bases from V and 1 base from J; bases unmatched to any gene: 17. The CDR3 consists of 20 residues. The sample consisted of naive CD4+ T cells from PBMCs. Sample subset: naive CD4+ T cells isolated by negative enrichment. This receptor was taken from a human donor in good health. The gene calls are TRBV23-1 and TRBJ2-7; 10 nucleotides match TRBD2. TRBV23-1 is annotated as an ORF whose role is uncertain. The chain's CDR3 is CASSQPAALAGEAISYEQYF. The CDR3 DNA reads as TGCGCCAGCAGTCAACCTGCGGCCCTAGCGGGAGAAGCTATTTCCTACGAGCAGTACTTC.